The text below deals with one TCR beta chain. Its antigen remains unidentified. This entry comes from a study of T cell responses to AZD1222 COVID-19 vaccine. Pooling of second doses given at about 4 or about 12 weeks was done. Study-level results: Spike-specific TCR breadth rose after two AZD1222 doses, and depth rose as well. Vaccine-related CD4 TCRs covered spike, predominating at 160-218 and 743-854. White British ancestry dominated among donors, who included more females, and clonal diversity was possibly underestimated.

V was shortened by 4 bases and J by 8 bases, with 15 bases between the two germline ends. Germline CDR1 is LNHDA and CDR2 is SQIVND (reference sequence). This CDR3 is built from 14 residues. TCRdb keeps only in-frame clones here, not all; method: immunoSEQ multiplex PCR. The table has 100,000 to 120,000 clones, approximately 90% seen once. This sequence was found in an adult who received the AZD1222 COVID-19 vaccine. The chain is built from TRBV19 and TRBJ2-4; D is possibly TRBD1 or TRBD2 (5 bases each). The sample was peripheral blood, taken 28 days after the second AZD1222 dose. In DNA, the CDR3 is TGTGCCAGTAGTACTGGTTCAGGGACCTACATTCAGTACTTC. The encoded protein is CASSTGSGTYIQYF.